The source of this TCR beta chain is a study of T cell clonotyping in hematopoietic cell transplantation. As for this clone: Its antigen remains unidentified.

The protocol was immunoSEQ multiplex PCR, while the TCRdb copy is restricted to in-frame clones and leaves out a portion. In the table there are just under 20,000 clones, more than 60% of which are singletons. Study findings and constraints: CD4 and CD8 repertoire contributions could not be separated without sorting. At the given depth, recipient repertoires were over 97% de novo clonotypes. Pathologically expanded recipient clonotypes increased progressively from day 30 to day 180 as diversity fell. Broader posttransplant TCR repertoire diversity was predicted by graft donor and pretransplant recipient Inverse Simpson Index values.

This receptor was obtained from a man aged 55-75 years in good health. Some clones in this sample may be carry-over from other donors' samples. Sequencing was performed on peripheral blood mononuclear cells.

CDR3 DNA sequence: TGTGCCAGCAGCCTAATGTTCCGGGCCTCCGGGGACGAGCAGTACTTC. It specifies CASSLMFRASGDEQYF. The V gene is TRBV4-2, the J gene TRBJ2-7, with D possibly being TRBD2 (5 bases). This CDR3 has 16 amino acids. Between the trimmed V and J ends, which lost 4 bases and 5 bases, there was a span of 21 bases. CDR1 and CDR2 from the germline V gene are LGHNA and YNFKEQ.